This TCR beta chain appears in the sequencing data of a study of response to subunit inactivated influenza vaccine. Findings and limits, study-wide: The study's authors posited that every seasonal influenza vaccination enlists few new T cells.

TCRdb reprocessed the RT-PCR reads with MiXCR, giving one entry per CDR3 protein. Here the sample spans over 150,000 distinct CDR3 sequences, around 14% being singletons. Deletions cut 2 bases from V and 2 bases from J, with 11 bases between. The CDR3 totals 15 residues. Germline V gene data show CDR1 as LGHNA and CDR2 as YSLEER. As to this clonotype: Its antigen is not known.

This clonotype originated in a man aged 45 to 65 who received an inactivated influenza vaccine. The sample consisted of CD8+ T cells sorted from PBMCs, taken more than 4 days after vaccination. J is TRBJ2-3 and V is TRBV4-3; tentative D call: TRBD1 (6 bases). As DNA, the CDR3 is TGCGCCAGCAGCCAACAGGGGAGACTCACAGATACGCAGTATTTT. It encodes CASSQQGRLTDTQYF.